The 21 T cell receptor beta chains listed next were all sequenced from one sample in a study of T cells in Graves' hyperthyroidism and ophthalmopathy. The investigators amplified TCR beta CDR3 regions from RNA transcripts. With the HTBI primer set, the TCR CDR3 went through a first round of RT-PCR. In TCRdb, the multiplex PCR reads were re-called with MiXCR into one record per CDR3 protein. The data show 500,000 to 650,000 distinct CDR3 sequences, about 14% seen once. Sample: blood. These receptors were taken from a woman aged 50 to 65 with Graves' ophthalmopathy.

This clonotype was detected many times. V is TRBV6-2 or TRBV6-3 and J is TRBJ2-7; 9 bases line up with TRBD2. This CDR3 is 13 amino acids long. V shed 3 bases, J shed 9 bases, and the junction held 6 bases outside the gene matches. CDR1 and CDR2 from the germline V gene are MNHEY and SVGEGT. CDR3 sequence: CASSYKLAGWQYF. As DNA, the CDR3 is TGTGCCAGCAGTTATAAACTAGCGGGTTGGCAGTACTTC.

The chain joins TRBV28 to TRBJ1-1; tentative D call: TRBD1 (5 bases). The CDR3 is 16 residues long. Trimming pared 2 bases from V and 3 bases from J, leaving 16 bases between. The germline gives CDR1 MDHEN, CDR2 SYDVKM. The CDR3 reads CASSLLGAKRDTEAFF. The CDR3 nucleotides are TGTGCCAGCAGTTTACTCGGGGCCAAGCGGGACACTGAAGCTTTCTTT.

This clonotype was seen repeatedly, ten times or more. This chain connects TRBV7-2 to TRBJ1-4, with TRBD1 as a possible D gene (6 bases). V lost 1 base to trimming and J lost 0 bases, with 18 bases between them. The CDR3 runs to 19 residues. Germline V gives CDR1 SGHTA, CDR2 FQGNSA. CDR3 DNA: TGTGCCAGCAGCTTAGTCAGATATTGGGGGCAAGCAACTAATGAAAAACTGTTTTTT. Translated, it gives CASSLVRYWGQATNEKLFF. The variable domain in full, with the rest retrieved from reference TRBV7-2 and TRBJ1-4, is GAGVSQSPSNKVTEKGKDVELRCDPISGHTALYWYRQSLGQGLEFLIYFQGNSAPDKSGLPSDRFSAERTGGSVSTLTIQRTQQEDSAVYLCASSLVRYWGQATNEKLFFGSGTQLSVL.

Here the CDR3 reads CASSQEGYTGELFF. The CDR3, as DNA: TGTGCCAGCAGCCAAGAGGGATACACCGGGGAGCTGTTTTTT. This rearrangement joins TRBV3-1 to TRBJ2-2; no definite D call. The CDR3 totals 14 residues. Trimming stripped 0 bases from V and 3 bases from J, with 5 bases between. CDR1 is LGHDT, CDR2 YNNKEL, per germline (reference sequence).

This clonotype was detected ten times or more. The J gene is TRBJ2-5, the V gene TRBV28; 11 nucleotides align to TRBD1. CDR3 length: 15 residues. With 7 bases clipped from V and 5 bases from J, the junction kept 9 bases outside the gene matches. CDR1 and CDR2 (germline): MDHEN, SYDVKM. CDR3 sequence: CASTPGQGAWETQYF. CDR3 in DNA: TGTGCCAGCACCCCAGGACAGGGGGCATGGGAGACCCAGTACTTC. The full variable domain, its missing parts supplied by reference TRBV28 and TRBJ2-5, is DVKVTQSSRYLVKRTGEKVFLECVQDMDHENMFWYRQDPGLGLRLIYFSYDVKMKEKGDIPEGYSVSREKKERFSLILESASTNQTSMYLCASTPGQGAWETQYFGPGTRLLVL.

This clonotype came up many times. This rearrangement joins TRBV18 to TRBJ2-1; D possibly matches TRBD1 or TRBD2 (5 bases each). This CDR3 comprises 19 residues. The germline V gene has CDR1 KGHSH and CDR2 LQKENI. V shed 2 bases and J shed 0 bases, with 20 bases lying between them. The CDR3 is CASSPLGPTSQSSYNEQFF. CDR3 coding DNA: TGTGCCAGCTCACCATTGGGGCCAACTAGTCAGAGCTCCTACAATGAGCAGTTCTTC.

This clonotype was counted at least ten times. The CDR3 region is CASKQGLFDTEAFF. In DNA, the CDR3 is TGCGCCAGCAAGCAGGGATTGTTTGACACTGAAGCTTTCTTT. The chain uses TRBV5-1 and TRBJ1-1; D may be TRBD1 (5 bases). Germline V gene data show CDR1 as SGHRS and CDR2 as YFSETQ. Trimming pared 6 bases from V and 3 bases from J, leaving 15 bases between. The CDR3 is made up of 14 amino acids.

Turning to this clonotype: A much more abundant neighbour one base away suggests this may be a read error. The J gene is TRBJ2-7, the V gene TRBV6-5; D perhaps matches TRBD1 (6 bases). Deletions cut 4 bases from V and 2 bases from J, with 12 bases between. The CDR3 runs to 14 residues. The germline V gene encodes CDR1 MNHEY and CDR2 SVGAGI. CDR3 region: CASSSPRGPYEQYF. The CDR3 DNA is TGTGCCAGCAGTTCCCCCAGGGGACCCTACGAGCAGTACTTC.

This clonotype came up many times. This chain joins TRBV18 and TRBJ2-5, with D hard to call. CDR3 size: 13 residues. Germline CDR1 KGHSH, CDR2 LQKENI. V dropped 0 bases and J dropped 3 bases, with 5 bases sitting between them. The CDR3 DNA reads as TGTGCCAGCTCACCACCCGGCAAAGAGACCCAGTACTTC. Its protein product is CASSPPGKETQYF. The full variable domain, rest sourced from reference TRBV18 and TRBJ2-5, is NAGVMQNPRHLVRRRGQEARLRCSPMKGHSHVYWYRQLPEEGLKFMVYLQKENIIDESGMPKERFSAEFPKEGPSILRIQQVVRGDSAAYFCASSPPGKETQYFGPGTRLLVL.

A remark on this clonotype: This may arise from a read error, as a much more abundant clone is one base away. No conserved phenylalanine or tryptophan ends this CDR3, so it is likely a read error. The chain carries TRBV29-1 and TRBJ1-1; 7 positions agree with TRBD1. The CDR3 is 12 amino acids. Germline lookup yields CDR1 SQVTM and CDR2 ANQGSEA. V gave up 6 bases and J gave up 8 bases; unmatched junction bases: 9. The CDR3 sequence: CSVERGPREAFL. In DNA, the CDR3 is TGCAGCGTGGAGAGGGGGCCCCGGGAAGCTTTCCTT.

The chain has TRBV9 and TRBJ2-7, with D possibly matching TRBD1 (5 bases). V was pared by 0 bases and J by 1 base, with 11 bases between. The CDR3 covers 15 residues. Germline CDR1 reads SGDLS; CDR2 reads YYNGEE. The CDR3 DNA follows: TGTGCCAGCAGCGTAGAGCCAGGGATTTCCTACGAGCAGTACTTC. It is translated as CASSVEPGISYEQYF.

This clonotype was detected many times. V usage is TRBV15 and J usage is TRBJ1-1; D is unclear. This CDR3 is built from 14 residues. V was cut by 3 bases and J by 3 bases, with 11 bases left in between. Germline V gene lookup returns CDR1 LNHNV and CDR2 YYDKDF (reference sequence). The CDR3 nucleotides read TGTGCCACCAGCAGGGATCGTGCGGACACTGAAGCTTTCTTT. Protein product: CATSRDRADTEAFF.

There are a few counts of this clonotype. The chain uses TRBV7-3 and TRBJ2-2; D unclear. The length of the CDR3 is 16 residues. V was cut by 1 base and J by 3 bases, with 12 bases left in between. Germline assignment: CDR1 SGHTA and CDR2 FQGTGA. This CDR3 reads CASSLIFARDTGELFF. The CDR3 DNA follows: TGTGCCAGCAGCTTAATCTTCGCGCGCGACACCGGGGAGCTGTTTTTT.

As to this clonotype: A clone one base away is much larger, so this may be a read error. The chain uses TRBV28 and TRBJ1-2, with TRBD1 as a possible D gene (5 bases). This CDR3 has 14 residues. Germline loops: CDR1 MDHEN, CDR2 SYDVKM. The CDR3 DNA follows: TGTGCCAACAGTTTCATCAGGGTACGGGATGGCTACACCTTC. Translating it yields CANSFIRVRDGYTF.

This clonotype was seen many times. J is TRBJ2-1 and V is TRBV10-3; 8 bases map to TRBD2. The ends lost 5 bases at V and 0 bases at J; junction bases unmatched: 3. CDR3 length: 15 amino acids. Germline assignment: CDR1 ENHRY and CDR2 SYGVKD. CDR3 bases: TGTGCCATCAGTTCCCTAGCGGGCTCCTACAATGAGCAGTTCTTC. Amino acids: CAISSLAGSYNEQFF.

This clonotype was detected many times. The CDR3: CASSSGQGGYNEQFF. DNA for the CDR3: TGTGCCAGCAGCTCAGGACAGGGGGGCTACAATGAGCAGTTCTTC. The genes are TRBV7-2 and TRBJ2-1; 10 bases line up with TRBD1. The CDR3 sequence is 15 residues long. The germline gives CDR1 SGHTA, CDR2 FQGNSA. V shed 4 bases, J shed 3 bases, and the junction held 3 bases outside the gene matches.

Many counts were recorded for this clonotype. The DNA of the CDR3 is TGTGCCACCAGCAGAGCGCGGGAGGGCCCTCGGGAGACCCAGTACTTC. It translates to CATSRAREGPRETQYF. The chain uses TRBV15 and TRBJ2-5; TRBD2 agrees at 9 bases. Germline CDR1 LNHNV, CDR2 YYDKDF (reference sequence). This CDR3 has 16 amino acids. Trimming removed 1 base from V and 5 bases from J; junction bases left unmatched: 8.

This clonotype was seen ten or more times. V and J are TRBV28 and TRBJ1-2; no clear D gene. The V and J ends lost 5 bases and 5 bases respectively, with 15 bases between them. The CDR3 has 14 amino acids. Germline values: CDR1 MDHEN, CDR2 SYDVKM. As DNA, the CDR3 is TGTGCCAGCAGTCCCTCTTCCATGGAATATGGCTACACCTTC. Residues: CASSPSSMEYGYTF.

CDR3 sequence reads: CASSFGLAGGIQETQYF. The CDR3, as DNA: TGCGCCAGCAGCTTCGGACTAGCGGGAGGGATACAAGAGACCCAGTACTTC. The J gene is TRBJ2-5, the V gene TRBV5-1; TRBD2 matches at 15 bases. The CDR3 covers 17 residues. Germline CDR1 SGHRS, CDR2 YFSETQ. Trimming took 2 bases from V and 2 from J; bases not matched to a gene: 4.

This clonotype occurred many times. The rearrangement uses TRBV5-1 and TRBJ1-1; D gene uncertain. The germline V gene has CDR1 SGHRS and CDR2 YFSETQ. The CDR3 loop spans 15 amino acids. Trimming shortened V by 1 base and J by 1 base, and 11 bases separated the two germline ends. The CDR3 nucleotides read TGCGCCAGCAGCTTGTTGCCAGGAAGGAACACTGAAGCTTTCTTT. It specifies CASSLLPGRNTEAFF.

This clonotype has ten or more counts. The CDR3 bases are TGTGCCAGCAGCCCGCCTAGCGGGAGAGTCACAGATACGCAGTATTTT. It encodes CASSPPSGRVTDTQYF. The V gene is TRBV7-9, the J gene TRBJ2-3, with 10 positions matching TRBD2. Per germline, CDR1 SEHNR and CDR2 FQNEAQ (reference sequence). This CDR3 has 16 residues. Trimming removed 5 bases from V and 2 bases from J; junction bases left unmatched: 7.